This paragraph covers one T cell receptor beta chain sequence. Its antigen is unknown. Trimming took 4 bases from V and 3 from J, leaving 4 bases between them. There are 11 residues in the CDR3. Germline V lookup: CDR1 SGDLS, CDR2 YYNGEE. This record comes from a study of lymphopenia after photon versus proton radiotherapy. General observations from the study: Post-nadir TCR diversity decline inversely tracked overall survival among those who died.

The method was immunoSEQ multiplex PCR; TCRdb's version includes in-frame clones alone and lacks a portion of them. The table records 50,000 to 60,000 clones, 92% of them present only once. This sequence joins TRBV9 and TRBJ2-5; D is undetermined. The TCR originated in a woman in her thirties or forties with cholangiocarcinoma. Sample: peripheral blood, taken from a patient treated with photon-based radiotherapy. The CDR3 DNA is TGTGCCAGCAGCTACGAAGAGACCCAGTACTTC. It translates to CASSYEETQYF.